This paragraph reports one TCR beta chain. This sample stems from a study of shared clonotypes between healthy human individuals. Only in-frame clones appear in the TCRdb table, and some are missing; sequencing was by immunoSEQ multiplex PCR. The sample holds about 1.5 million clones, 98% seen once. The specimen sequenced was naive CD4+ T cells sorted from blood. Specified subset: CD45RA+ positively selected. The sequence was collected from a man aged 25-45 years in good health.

In DNA, the CDR3 is TGTGCCAGCTCACCGGGACTAAGTAACACTGAAGCTTTCTTT. It codes for CASSPGLSNTEAFF. V usage is TRBV18 and J usage is TRBJ1-1; D perhaps matches TRBD1 (5 bases). The length of the CDR3 is 14 residues. Germline CDR1 reads KGHSH; CDR2 reads LQKENI. With 3 bases removed from V and 2 bases from J, the gap between germline ends came to 10 bases.